The rows below give T cell receptor beta chains drawn from one sample of a study of control samples from healthy donors and cancer patients. TCRdb keeps only in-frame clones here, not all; method: immunoSEQ multiplex PCR. Among 98,000 or so clones listed, 79% were seen once. The sequenced sample consisted of blood. The receptors were sampled from a woman between 25 and 40 years old in good health. Each CDR3 is given with its conserved first and last residue. D genes are given only for firm matches. Size tells how often a clone was seen (once, few, many) or the class of an expanded clone, and some rows leave it out.

clone_size: -; j_call: TRBJ1-3; v_call: TRBV19; d_call: TRBD1; cdr3_aa: CASSTDRGLGNTIYF; cdr3_nt: TGTGCCAGTAGTACCGACAGGGGGCTCGGAAACACCATATATTTT
clone_size: -; j_call: TRBJ2-5; v_call: TRBV7-6; d_call: TRBD1; cdr3_aa: CASSSSGTGAQETQYF; cdr3_nt: TGTGCCAGCAGCTCCTCTGGGACAGGGGCACAAGAGACCCAGTACTTC
clone_size: few; j_call: TRBJ1-2; v_call: TRBV19; d_call: TRBD1; cdr3_aa: CASSTPGQVDANYGYTF; cdr3_nt: TGTGCCAGTAGTACCCCGGGACAGGTCGATGCTAACTATGGCTACACCTTC
clone_size: -; j_call: TRBJ1-2; v_call: TRBV28; d_call: -; cdr3_aa: CASSSQGATYGYTF; cdr3_nt: TGTGCCAGCAGTTCGCAAGGTGCTACCTATGGCTACACCTTC
clone_size: -; j_call: TRBJ1-6; v_call: TRBV15; d_call: TRBD1; cdr3_aa: CATSRGQGAFNSPLHF; cdr3_nt: TGTGCCACCAGCAGAGGACAGGGGGCTTTTAATTCACCCCTCCACTTT
clone_size: -; j_call: TRBJ1-5; v_call: TRBV5-1; d_call: -; cdr3_aa: CASRVSPGQPQHF; cdr3_nt: TGCGCCAGCAGAGTCTCGCCGGGGCAGCCCCAGCATTTT
clone_size: -; j_call: TRBJ1-2; v_call: TRBV11-2; d_call: -; cdr3_aa: CASSLELGGANYGYTF; cdr3_nt: TGTGCCAGCAGCTTAGAGTTAGGAGGGGCTAACTATGGCTACACCTTC
clone_size: -; j_call: TRBJ2-3; v_call: TRBV7-2; d_call: -; cdr3_aa: CASSFRRSLGITDTQYF; cdr3_nt: TGTGCCAGCAGCTTTCGGCGTTCACTAGGAATCACAGATACGCAGTATTTT
clone_size: -; j_call: TRBJ1-2; v_call: TRBV19; d_call: -; cdr3_aa: CASSIDNRPSSLGGYTF; cdr3_nt: TGTGCCAGTAGTATAGATAACAGACCTTCCTCTCTGGGTGGCTACACCTTC
clone_size: -; j_call: TRBJ1-4; v_call: TRBV6-5; d_call: TRBD1; cdr3_aa: CASTLTGTNEKLFF; cdr3_nt: TGTGCCAGCACCCTGACAGGGACTAATGAAAAACTGTTTTTT
clone_size: few; j_call: TRBJ2-5; v_call: TRBV6-2/TRBV6-3; d_call: -; cdr3_aa: CASSYLRVPQETQYF; cdr3_nt: TGTGCCAGCAGTTACCTTAGGGTACCCCAAGAGACCCAGTACTTC
clone_size: -; j_call: TRBJ1-1; v_call: TRBV13; d_call: -; cdr3_aa: CASSSYRNTEAFF; cdr3_nt: TGTGCCAGCAGCTCATACAGGAACACTGAAGCTTTCTTT
clone_size: -; j_call: TRBJ1-4; v_call: TRBV4-3; d_call: TRBD1; cdr3_aa: CASSQDGRGRSNEKLFF; cdr3_nt: TGCGCCAGCAGCCAAGACGGGAGGGGGCGATCTAATGAAAAACTGTTTTTT
clone_size: -; j_call: TRBJ1-4; v_call: TRBV9; d_call: -; cdr3_aa: CASSVSGDTHEKLFF; cdr3_nt: TGTGCCAGCAGCGTATCCGGGGACACCCATGAAAAACTGTTTTTT
clone_size: -; j_call: TRBJ1-6; v_call: TRBV3-1/TRBV3-2; d_call: -; cdr3_aa: CASSLGGTGMGSPLHF; cdr3_nt: TGTGCCAGCAGCCTGGGTGGGACGGGAATGGGGTCACCCCTCCACTTT
clone_size: -; j_call: TRBJ1-2; v_call: TRBV9; d_call: -; cdr3_aa: CASSPRQGFYGYTF; cdr3_nt: TGTGCCAGCAGCCCACGACAAGGGTTTTATGGCTACACCTTC
clone_size: -; j_call: TRBJ2-3; v_call: TRBV29-1; d_call: TRBD1; cdr3_aa: CSVEGGTGGRDTQYF; cdr3_nt: TGCAGCGTTGAAGGAGGGACAGGGGGACGGGATACGCAGTATTTT
clone_size: -; j_call: TRBJ1-3; v_call: TRBV6-5; d_call: TRBD1; cdr3_aa: CASSIGGFGNTIYF; cdr3_nt: TGTGCCAGCAGTATAGGGGGCTTTGGAAACACCATATATTTT
clone_size: -; j_call: TRBJ1-5; v_call: TRBV10-2; d_call: -; cdr3_aa: CATQGQGYHQPQHF; cdr3_nt: TGCGCCACCCAGGGGCAGGGCTATCATCAGCCCCAGCATTTT
clone_size: -; j_call: TRBJ2-3; v_call: TRBV30; d_call: TRBD1; cdr3_aa: CAWNGQGPDTQYF; cdr3_nt: TGTGCCTGGAACGGACAGGGTCCAGATACGCAGTATTTT
clone_size: -; j_call: TRBJ1-1; v_call: TRBV19; d_call: TRBD1; cdr3_aa: CASKGQGALRQAFF; cdr3_nt: TGTGCCAGTAAAGGCCAGGGGGCACTCCGACAAGCTTTCTTT
clone_size: -; j_call: TRBJ2-3; v_call: TRBV7-2; d_call: TRBD2; cdr3_aa: CASRRGTSGGFTDTQYF; cdr3_nt: TGTGCCAGCAGGCGGGGGACTAGCGGGGGATTCACAGATACGCAGTATTTT
clone_size: -; j_call: TRBJ2-5; v_call: TRBV5-1; d_call: TRBD2; cdr3_aa: CASSLGLAGMGQETQYF; cdr3_nt: TGCGCCAGCAGCTTAGGACTAGCGGGGATGGGACAAGAGACCCAGTACTTC
clone_size: once; j_call: TRBJ1-3; v_call: TRBV9; d_call: -; cdr3_aa: CASSVDGYSGNTIYF; cdr3_nt: TGTGCCAGCAGCGTGGACGGATACTCTGGAAACACCATATATTTT
clone_size: -; j_call: TRBJ2-1; v_call: TRBV4-3; d_call: -; cdr3_aa: CASSQGLGTGNEQFF; cdr3_nt: TGCGCCAGCAGCCAAGGACTAGGGACCGGTAATGAGCAGTTCTTC
clone_size: -; j_call: TRBJ2-6; v_call: TRBV5-1; d_call: TRBD1; cdr3_aa: CASSSSDRAGANVLTF; cdr3_nt: TGCGCCAGCAGCTCTTCCGACAGGGCTGGGGCCAACGTCCTGACTTTC
clone_size: -; j_call: TRBJ1-6; v_call: TRBV3-1/TRBV3-2; d_call: -; cdr3_aa: CASSQYGTANSPLHF; cdr3_nt: TGTGCCAGCAGCCAGTACGGGACGGCGAATTCACCCCTCCACTTT
clone_size: -; j_call: TRBJ2-5; v_call: TRBV9; d_call: -; cdr3_aa: CASSVGGAGETQYF; cdr3_nt: TGTGCCAGCAGCGTAGGAGGGGCTGGGGAGACCCAGTACTTC
clone_size: -; j_call: TRBJ2-2; v_call: TRBV27; d_call: -; cdr3_aa: CASSSSGGVDTGELFF; cdr3_nt: TGTGCCAGCAGTTCCTCCGGGGGCGTCGACACCGGGGAGCTGTTTTTT
clone_size: -; j_call: TRBJ1-1; v_call: TRBV5-1; d_call: -; cdr3_aa: CASSRDNTEAFF; cdr3_nt: TGCGCCAGCAGTCGGGATAACACTGAAGCTTTCTTT
clone_size: -; j_call: TRBJ1-1; v_call: TRBV12-3/TRBV12-4; d_call: TRBD1; cdr3_aa: CASSFGTGTEAFF; cdr3_nt: TGTGCCAGCAGTTTTGGGACAGGGACTGAAGCTTTCTTT
clone_size: -; j_call: TRBJ2-3; v_call: TRBV11-2; d_call: -; cdr3_aa: CASSASWGPSTDTQYF; cdr3_nt: TGTGCCAGCAGCGCTAGCTGGGGACCGAGCACAGATACGCAGTATTTT
clone_size: -; j_call: TRBJ1-1; v_call: TRBV3-1/TRBV3-2; d_call: -; cdr3_aa: CASSQEWQGLGASKAFF; cdr3_nt: TGTGCCAGCAGCCAAGAATGGCAGGGCCTAGGGGCTAGTAAAGCTTTCTTT
clone_size: few; j_call: TRBJ1-3; v_call: TRBV6-5; d_call: TRBD1; cdr3_aa: CASSGTGLFGNTIYF; cdr3_nt: TGTGCCAGCAGCGGGACAGGGCTTTTTGGAAACACCATATATTTT
clone_size: -; j_call: TRBJ1-3; v_call: TRBV11-2; d_call: -; cdr3_aa: CASSPQPTTNTIYF; cdr3_nt: TGTGCCAGCAGCCCCCAACCGACGACAAACACCATATATTTT
clone_size: -; j_call: TRBJ2-7; v_call: TRBV3-1/TRBV3-2; d_call: -; cdr3_aa: CASSLSGVPAYFEQYF; cdr3_nt: TGTGCCAGCAGCCTTTCAGGAGTTCCAGCCTATTTCGAGCAGTACTTC
clone_size: -; j_call: TRBJ2-1; v_call: TRBV19; d_call: TRBD1; cdr3_aa: CASNQGTGHYNEQFF; cdr3_nt: TGTGCCAGTAATCAGGGGACAGGGCACTACAATGAGCAGTTCTTC
clone_size: -; j_call: TRBJ1-2; v_call: TRBV27; d_call: TRBD1; cdr3_aa: CASRGQGAIGYGYTF; cdr3_nt: TGTGCCAGCAGGGGACAGGGGGCTATCGGCTATGGCTACACCTTC
clone_size: -; j_call: TRBJ1-6; v_call: TRBV7-2; d_call: -; cdr3_aa: CASSPWVISPLHF; cdr3_nt: TGTGCCAGCAGCCCATGGGTGATTTCACCCCTCCACTTT
clone_size: -; j_call: TRBJ2-1; v_call: TRBV20-1; d_call: -; cdr3_aa: CSASAVSNEQFF; cdr3_nt: TGCAGTGCTAGTGCGGTTTCCAATGAGCAGTTCTTC
clone_size: -; j_call: TRBJ1-6; v_call: TRBV6-4; d_call: -; cdr3_aa: CASSDRGNSPLHF; cdr3_nt: TGTGCCAGCAGTGACAGGGGGAATTCACCCCTCCACTTT
clone_size: few; j_call: TRBJ2-5; v_call: TRBV2; d_call: -; cdr3_aa: CASKAAGWLGTQYF; cdr3_nt: TGTGCCAGCAAGGCGGCCGGGTGGTTAGGGACCCAGTACTTC
clone_size: -; j_call: TRBJ2-7; v_call: TRBV19; d_call: -; cdr3_aa: CASSKDTAYEQYF; cdr3_nt: TGTGCCAGTAGTAAAGATACCGCCTACGAGCAGTACTTC
clone_size: -; j_call: TRBJ2-1; v_call: TRBV18; d_call: -; cdr3_aa: CASSPDIFPQFF; cdr3_nt: TGTGCCAGCTCACCAGACATATTCCCCCAGTTCTTC
clone_size: -; j_call: TRBJ2-1; v_call: TRBV27; d_call: TRBD1; cdr3_aa: CASSAPGQGYNEQFF; cdr3_nt: TGTGCCAGCAGTGCGCCGGGACAGGGCTACAATGAGCAGTTCTTC
clone_size: -; j_call: TRBJ1-5; v_call: TRBV6-4; d_call: -; cdr3_aa: CASSEGVRQPQHF; cdr3_nt: TGTGCCAGCAGTGAGGGGGTAAGACAGCCCCAGCATTTT
clone_size: few; j_call: TRBJ2-1; v_call: TRBV21-1; d_call: -; cdr3_aa: CASSVLAVHEQFF; cdr3_nt: TGTGCCAGCAGCGTTTTGGCAGTCCATGAGCAGTTCTTC
clone_size: -; j_call: TRBJ1-4; v_call: TRBV6-6; d_call: -; cdr3_aa: CASEGSGDEKLFF; cdr3_nt: TGTGCCAGCGAGGGTTCCGGGGATGAAAAACTGTTTTTT
clone_size: few; j_call: TRBJ2-2; v_call: TRBV27; d_call: TRBD1; cdr3_aa: CASRRQGPGELFF; cdr3_nt: TGTGCCTCTCGGAGACAGGGGCCCGGGGAGCTGTTTTTT
clone_size: -; j_call: TRBJ2-1; v_call: TRBV29-1; d_call: -; cdr3_aa: CSVGTNYNEQFF; cdr3_nt: TGCAGCGTAGGGACAAATTACAATGAGCAGTTCTTC
clone_size: -; j_call: TRBJ1-3; v_call: TRBV6-6; d_call: -; cdr3_aa: CASSSRGTSSGNTIYF; cdr3_nt: TGTGCCAGCAGTTCCAGAGGGACCTCCTCTGGAAACACCATATATTTT
clone_size: -; j_call: TRBJ2-5; v_call: TRBV30; d_call: TRBD2; cdr3_aa: CAWNPGRVQETQYF; cdr3_nt: TGTGCCTGGAACCCGGGGAGGGTTCAAGAGACCCAGTACTTC
clone_size: -; j_call: TRBJ1-4; v_call: TRBV14; d_call: TRBD1; cdr3_aa: CASSPGTGMKLFF; cdr3_nt: TGTGCCAGCAGCCCCGGGACAGGGATGAAACTGTTTTTT
clone_size: -; j_call: TRBJ2-3; v_call: TRBV3-1/TRBV3-2; d_call: -; cdr3_aa: CASSQDEVTQYF; cdr3_nt: TGTGCCAGCAGCCAAGATGAGGTCACGCAGTATTTT